These 16 T cell receptor beta chains were all obtained from the same sample, sequenced in a study of shared clonotypes between healthy human individuals (TCRdb year 2020). The protocol used for the library was the immunoSEQ multiplex PCR assay. In its TCRdb copy, this immuneACCESS table keeps in-frame sequences only and misses some clones. Where compared with another copy, unresolved V genes explain less than half of these, and the others have no known cause. Present in this sample are 2 million to 2.5 million clones, more than 85% of which were seen just once. The top ten hold about 0.34% of the sample. Sequencing was carried out using naive CD4+ T cells from PBMCs. The meaning of the sample's cell subset or site label: CD45RA+ positively selected. These receptors originate from a man between 18 and 29 years old in good health. Some clones in this sample may be carry-over from other donors' samples.

In nucleotides, the CDR3 is TGTGCCAGCAGTTTTCGGCAGGGACTTTTCGAGCAGTACTTC. Protein product: CASSFRQGLFEQYF. This chain connects TRBV28 to TRBJ2-7, with a possible D match to TRBD2 (6 bases). Germline CDR1 reads MDHEN; CDR2 reads SYDVKM. There are 14 residues in the CDR3. Trimming removed 3 bases at V and 6 bases at J, with 15 bases between.

The chain joins TRBV7-3 to TRBJ2-1; no definite D call. V was pared by 5 bases and J by 8 bases, with 13 bases between. The germline CDR1 and CDR2 sequences are SGHTA and FQGTGA. This CDR3 has 13 residues. The CDR3 DNA reads TGTGCCAGCAGCCTAAAGTTGTGGGATGAGCAGTTCTTC. Translated, it gives CASSLKLWDEQFF.

The chain couples TRBV7-6 to TRBJ2-3; 7 positions agree with TRBD2. The CDR3 loop spans 16 amino acids. Losses at the gene ends were 2 bases for V and 2 bases for J; bases not matched to a gene: 7. Germline lookup yields CDR1 SGHVS and CDR2 FNYEAQ. The CDR3 is CASSLLSSGATDTQYF. CDR3 coding DNA: TGTGCCAGCAGCTTACTGTCTAGCGGAGCCACAGATACGCAGTATTTT.

V gene TRBV7-2 combines with J gene TRBJ2-5; 9 bases map to TRBD2. V shed 5 bases and J 2 bases; nucleotides not matched to a gene: 9. Germline V gene sequence: CDR1 SGHTA, CDR2 FQGNSA. CDR3 size: 16 residues. The CDR3 nucleotides are TGTGCCAGCAGCCTAGGACTAGCGCAATATCAAGAGACCCAGTACTTC. This translates into CASSLGLAQYQETQYF.

With respect to this clone: One junction end does not reproduce the germline sequence, and a read error may be involved. The rearrangement links TRBV6-1 to TRBJ1-2; 7 bases agree with TRBD1. The CDR3 is 15 amino acids. CDR1 is MNHNS, CDR2 SASEGT, per germline. DNA for the CDR3: TGTGCCAGCAGAGAAGGACAGGTCCCCACCTTTGGCTACACCTTC. Translating it yields CASREGQVPTFGYTF.

The chain combines TRBV18 with TRBJ2-5; D might be TRBD1 (5 bases). The CDR3 spans 13 residues. The germline V gene encodes CDR1 KGHSH and CDR2 LQKENI. V lost 2 bases to trimming and J lost 5 bases, with 9 bases between them. CDR3 coding DNA: TGTGCCAGCTCACCAAGACAGTGGGAGACCCAGTACTTC. Translating it yields CASSPRQWETQYF.

J is TRBJ2-1 and V is TRBV9, with 10 bases that match TRBD2. Unmatched junction bases numbered 12, after V lost 4 bases and J lost 5 bases. In germline, CDR1 is SGDLS, CDR2 YYNGEE. This CDR3 has 17 residues. For the CDR3, the DNA is TGTGCCAGCAGCTCACGTCCCAGCGGGAGGGCCCACAATGAGCAGTTCTTC. Protein: CASSSRPSGRAHNEQFF.

Here the CDR3 reads CASSVGGASYNEQFF. Written as DNA, the CDR3 is TGCGCCAGCAGCGTTGGGGGGGCTTCCTACAATGAGCAGTTCTTC. This chain links TRBV5-1 with TRBJ2-1, with D possibly matching TRBD2 (7 bases). From germline, CDR1 is SGHRS and CDR2 YFSETQ. The V and J ends lost 4 bases and 1 base respectively, with 12 bases between them. CDR3 length: 15 amino acids.

The CDR3 reads CAWSVWGVIYGYTF. In DNA, the CDR3 is TGTGCCTGGAGTGTATGGGGGGTGATCTATGGCTACACCTTC. This chain uses TRBV30 with TRBJ1-2, with D possibly matching TRBD1 (5 bases). Germline V lookup: CDR1 GTSNPN, CDR2 SVGIG (reference sequence). V was clipped by 0 bases and J by 4 bases, with 12 bases between them. This CDR3 has 14 residues.

The chain combines TRBV7-2 with TRBJ1-1, with TRBD1 identical over 7 bases. Germline CDR1 is SGHTA and CDR2 is FQGNSA. V dropped 0 bases and J dropped 3; count of bases not matched to a gene: 10. The CDR3 length is 17 residues. CDR3 bases: TGTGCCAGCAGCTTAGCGGTTCCGGGACAGTCCTACACTGAAGCTTTCTTT. It translates to CASSLAVPGQSYTEAFF.

The chain combines TRBV29-1 with TRBJ2-1; maybe TRBD1 (5 bases). Germline V gene data show CDR1 as SQVTM and CDR2 as ANQGSEA. The CDR3 extends over 13 amino acids. V was cut by 8 bases and J by 0 bases, with 11 bases left in between. The CDR3 spells CSLGQSSYNEQFF. The CDR3 DNA is TGCAGCTTGGGGCAGTCCTCCTACAATGAGCAGTTCTTC.

This clone is a singleton in its sample. The rearrangement links TRBV28 to TRBJ2-7; no definite D call. CDR1 and CDR2 from the germline V gene are MDHEN and SYDVKM. The CDR3 has 14 residues. Deletions cut 2 bases from V and 3 bases from J, with 11 bases between. The CDR3 DNA sequence: TGTGCCAGCAGTTTAAATGGGAACCTCTACGAGCAGTACTTC. It is translated as CASSLNGNLYEQYF.

This rearrangement joins TRBV4-2 to TRBJ2-6; TRBD1 aligns across 8 bases. Germline assignment: CDR1 LGHNA and CDR2 YNFKEQ. The junction had 5 bases not matched to a gene; V was cut back by 0 bases and J by 1 base. The CDR3 loop spans 18 amino acids. Written as DNA, the CDR3 is TGTGCCAGCAGCCAAGATTACAGACAGGGGTCTGGGGCCAACGTCCTGACTTTC. This translates into CASSQDYRQGSGANVLTF.

The chain links TRBV6-5 to TRBJ2-1, with unresolved D. The V gene lost 2 bases and the J gene lost 0 bases, with 11 bases spanning the gap. The length of the CDR3 is 16 residues. Per the germline V gene, CDR1 is MNHEY and CDR2 is SVGAGI. The CDR3 reads CASSYDGRSSYNEQFF. DNA of the CDR3: TGTGCCAGCAGTTACGACGGACGAAGCTCCTACAATGAGCAGTTCTTC.

In this sample, this clone turned up once. V is TRBV18 and J is TRBJ1-3; a weak D match, TRBD1 (6 bases). The CDR3 spans 16 residues. Germline CDR1 is KGHSH and CDR2 is LQKENI. V was cut by 5 bases and J by 0 bases, with 14 bases left in between. This CDR3 reads CASSTGQLGSGNTIYF. DNA for the CDR3: TGTGCCAGCTCAACCGGACAGCTCGGCTCTGGAAACACCATATATTTT.

The gene calls are TRBV28 and TRBJ1-6; D is unresolved. The CDR3 is 13 amino acids. CDR1 MDHEN and CDR2 SYDVKM come from the germline V gene. V was pared by 7 bases and J by 7 bases, with 11 bases between. CDR3 coding DNA: TGTGCCAGCAAGATGGGTATCAATTCACCCCTCCACTTT. Translating it yields CASKMGINSPLHF.